This TCR beta chain was documented in a study of T cells in Graves' hyperthyroidism and ophthalmopathy. Study information: Pretreatment peripheral blood was obtained at initial diagnosis.

The hyperthyroidism was newly diagnosed and had lasted under 2 months; the patients were aged 18 to 65. Diagnosing involved the use of clinical symptoms, serum thyroxine and TRAb, thyroid ultrasound and orbital computed tomography. Trimming at V came to 5 bases and at J to 3 bases, leaving 3 bases not matched to a gene. The CDR3 covers 14 residues. Germline assignment: CDR1 LNHNV and CDR2 YYDKDF (reference sequence). The source material, RNA transcripts, was used to amplify TCR beta CDR3 regions. Researchers ran a first-round RT-PCR on the TCR CDR3 using the HTBI primer set. One entry per CDR3 protein, called by TCRdb with MiXCR from the multiplex PCR reads. The sample yields 280,000 or so distinct CDR3 sequences, roughly 15% seen once. This clonotype has only one observation. Its specificity is unknown. Study-wide results and limits: Peripheral blood also featured most of the thyroid clonotypes expanded above 0.001.

The rearrangement uses TRBV15 and TRBJ2-3; 9 bases are a match to TRBD1. Sequenced: blood. The source is a woman between 50 and 59 years old with Graves' hyperthyroidism that later progressed to Graves' ophthalmopathy. CDR3 amino acids: CATSGTGYTDTQYF. In nucleotides, the CDR3 is TGTGCCACCAGCGGGACAGGGTATACAGATACGCAGTATTTT.